This T cell receptor (beta chain) was obtained from a study of beta chain features in type 1 diabetes. Regarding the study as a whole: Within each of all four CD4+ subsets, Type 1 diabetes patients had TCRB CDR3s that were moderately but significantly shorter.

V gave up 4 bases and J gave up 9 bases; unmatched junction bases: 9. This CDR3 is built from 15 residues. Germline CDR1 and CDR2: SGHAT and FQNNGV. A word on this clone: Its antigen is still unknown.

Expressed TCRB transcripts were sequenced after all isolated RNA was converted to cDNA. The protocol was immunoSEQ multiplex PCR, while the TCRdb copy is restricted to in-frame clones and leaves out a portion. The table includes more than 95,000 clones, roughly 17% detected once. Sequences were obtained from central memory CD4+ T cells from blood. This receptor was identified in a man between 18 and 29 years old with type 1 diabetes. The chain uses TRBV11-2 and TRBJ2-2; 9 bases agree with TRBD1. CDR3 sequence (DNA): TGTGCCAGCAGCTCAGGACCGGGACAGGGTCGGGAGCTGTTTTTT. Translation gives CASSSGPGQGRELFF.